A selection of T cell receptor beta chains follows, all from one sample in a study of blood T cell repertoires in COVID-19. The data were produced by immunoSEQ multiplex PCR, yet TCRdb's version contains in-frame clones alone and is incomplete. The sample lists under 300,000 clones, about 80% seen once, with approximately 9.4% in the top ten. The sequencing sample was made of peripheral blood. The receptors shown here come from a woman of 80 years or more with acute or convalescent COVID-19. The conserved cysteine and the conserved F or W are not part of the CDR3 here.

j_call,v_call,cdr3_aa
TRBJ1-2,TRBV9,ASTLQGVGYGYT
TRBJ1-1,TRBV9,ASSDDRLNTEAF
TRBJ1-1,TRBV2,ASSSGGATEAF
TRBJ1-2,TRBV18,ASSRGQRPEYGYT
TRBJ1-6,TRBV2,ASSITGFSPLH
TRBJ1-2,TRBV2,ASSEAGAGGSYGYT
TRBJ2-3,TRBV18,ASSPAVAGGITDTQY
TRBJ2-3,TRBV5-1,ASSLQGFASTDTQY
TRBJ1-1,TRBV7-2,ASSLAAGPEAF
TRBJ1-2,TRBV20-1,SLTGGYT
TRBJ1-6,TRBV7-2,ASSFEAGDHYNSPLH
TRBJ2-1,TRBV6-2/TRBV6-3,ASSHDFVQF
TRBJ1-2,TRBV5-4,ASSLAGGEDGYT
TRBJ1-1,TRBV7-2,ASSFGQGGTEAF
TRBJ2-3,TRBV5-4,ASSFPSGGSTDTQY
TRBJ2-7,TRBV2,ASKQTATFSYEQY
TRBJ2-1,TRBV5-1,ASSLGAISEQF